This TCR beta chain derives from a study of regulatory T cells in long-lasting Graves disease. For TCR beta, libraries came from iRepertoire HTBI primers and Arm-PCR of CDR3 regions. MiXCR, run by TCRdb on the multiplex PCR reads, gives a single entry per CDR3 protein. The sample contains roughly 420,000 distinct CDR3 sequences, about 15% of which appear only once. Study results and limitations: Whereas about a thousand public clonotypes were shared by new patients, persistent patients shared more, at some 2,900. Having few samples may have compromised the accuracy.

As to this clonotype: The antigen remains unidentified.

In germline, CDR1 is LGHNA, CDR2 YNFKEQ. This CDR3 is built from 16 residues. The J segment lost 0 bases and the V segment lost 4 bases, leaving 8 bases of the junction unmatched. This sample's time point: newly diagnosed GD, antithyroid drugs for less than 3 months. RNA from PBMCs was the source of the TCR library. This sample was also put to use in a study of T cells in Graves' hyperthyroidism and ophthalmopathy. That report notes: The HTBI primer set drove a first-round RT-PCR of the TCR CDR3.

V usage is TRBV4-2 and J usage is TRBJ1-2, with 7 bases fitting TRBD1. This receptor was taken from a woman aged 25-40 years with Graves disease. The sequencing used peripheral blood mononuclear cells (PBMCs), collected at new diagnosis, from a patient treated with antithyroid drugs. CDR3 region: CASSLGTALANYGYTF. CDR3 sequence (DNA): TGTGCCAGCAGCCTTGGGACAGCCCTTGCTAACTATGGCTACACCTTC.